This TCR beta chain was identified during a study of T-cell reconstitution after alpha-beta-depleted transplantation in children. The library targeted TCRbeta and was prepared with unique molecular identifiers. TCRdb ran MiXCR on the PCR reads and lists one entry per CDR3 protein. The table lists 300,000 to 400,000 distinct CDR3 sequences, 15% to 20% of them singletons. Broader study findings: Most T-cell counts and diversity one year after the transplant came from T cells that were newly produced. Several hundred expanded graft clones reportedly were the source of alpha-beta T cells about two months after transplant.

This clonotype was counted a few times. Its antigen remains unknown. Per the germline V gene, CDR1 is SEHNR and CDR2 is FQNEAQ (reference sequence). Deletions cut 5 bases from V and 3 bases from J, with 14 bases between. CDR3 length: 15 amino acids. The sequencing here drew on PBMCs, mostly from graft donor cells, taken 360 days after TCRalphabeta/CD19-depleted stem cell transplant. The sequence came from a male patient aged 2 to 10 who had a stem cell transplant for acute lymphoblastic leukemia, so the T cells may come from the graft donor. The rearrangement uses TRBV7-9 and TRBJ2-1; tentatively, D is TRBD1 (5 bases). The CDR3 region has the DNA TGTGCCAGCAGCATAGACGCCGACAGCTACAATGAGCAGTTCTTC. This sequence encodes CASSIDADSYNEQFF.